This entry describes one T cell receptor beta chain. Its antigen is not identified. These data are taken from a study of cytomegalovirus exposure and HLA in healthy donors. At the level of the study: The Caucasian-associated ancestry cluster contained approximately 81% of the approximately 400 genotyped donors.

Study conclusions and caveats: In a later analysis, at a false discovery rate of 0.05, approximately 16,000 TCR beta sequences were associated with HLA alleles. Associated with cytomegalovirus, according to the listing, were approximately 160 TCR beta chains. In presence/absence analyses, roughly uniform sequencing depth across donors was assumed.

CDR3 length: 17 residues. V lost 1 base to trimming and J lost 0 bases, with 14 bases between them. Germline V gene lookup returns CDR1 SGHTA and CDR2 FQGNSA. The PCR used 60 Vbeta and 13 Jbeta primers. Produced via immunoSEQ multiplex PCR; TCRdb's table is partial and in-frame only. The repertoire includes 130,000 to 150,000 clones, 70% to 80% of them detected once, and 4.5% to 6.5% sits in the top ten. The chain couples TRBV7-2 to TRBJ2-3, with D perhaps TRBD2 (5 bases). The receptor's source is a male donor in good health and CMV-seronegative. Sequenced material: PBMCs. The CDR3 DNA follows: TGTGCCAGCAGCTTAGAAGCACCGGGGTTGAGCACAGATACGCAGTATTTT. It encodes CASSLEAPGLSTDTQYF. Combining the CDR3 with reference TRBV7-2 and TRBJ2-3 gives the whole variable domain GAGVSQSPSNKVTEKGKDVELRCDPISGHTALYWYRQSLGQGLEFLIYFQGNSAPDKSGLPSDRFSAERTGGSVSTLTIQRTQQEDSAVYLCASSLEAPGLSTDTQYFGPGTRLTVL.